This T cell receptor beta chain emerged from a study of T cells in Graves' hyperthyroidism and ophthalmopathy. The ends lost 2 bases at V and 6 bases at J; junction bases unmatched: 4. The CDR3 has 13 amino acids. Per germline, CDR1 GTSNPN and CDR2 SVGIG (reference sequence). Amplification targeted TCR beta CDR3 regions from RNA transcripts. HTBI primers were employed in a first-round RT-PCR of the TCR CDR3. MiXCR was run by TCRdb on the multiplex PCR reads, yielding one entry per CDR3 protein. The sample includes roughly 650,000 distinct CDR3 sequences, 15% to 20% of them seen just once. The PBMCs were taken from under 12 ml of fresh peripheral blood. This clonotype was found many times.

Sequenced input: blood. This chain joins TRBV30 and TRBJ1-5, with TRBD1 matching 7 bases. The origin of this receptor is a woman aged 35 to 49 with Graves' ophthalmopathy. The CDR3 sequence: CAWSQGGGQPQHF. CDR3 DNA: TGTGCCTGGAGTCAGGGGGGGGGTCAGCCCCAGCATTTT.